The clone carrying this T cell receptor (beta chain) occurred once. Possible read error: a much larger clone is one base away. This sample was taken from a study of molecular identifiers for immune sequencing clone quantification. V shed 11 bases and J shed 0 bases, with 17 bases lying between them. Germline CDR1 reads LNHDA; CDR2 reads SQIVND (reference sequence). This CDR3 region has 15 residues. TCRdb analysed the PCR reads with MiXCR anew, one entry per CDR3 protein. The table has about 40,000 distinct CDR3 sequences, approximately 18% seen once. The chain uses TRBV19 and TRBJ1-3; a possible D gene is TRBD1 (5 bases). The receptor was isolated from a human donor in good health. Some libraries in this study had Jurkat cell RNA spiked in. The sequencing input was naive CD8+ T cells from blood, with Jurkat cell RNA spiked in. This sample's subset: FACS-sorted CD8+CD4-CCR7+CD45RA+ naive T cells. DNA for the CDR3: TGTGCCTCTGAGGCAGACGGACACTCTGGAAACACCATATATTTT. The encoded protein is CASEADGHSGNTIYF.